The clone carrying this T cell receptor (beta chain) was found many times. Donors were systemically healthy Caucasian individuals from Russia aged roughly 6 to 100 years. This sample stems from a study of blood T cells in healthy people across ages. The second PCR ran about 6 to 11 cycles with a sample-barcoded 5' primer and J-beta primers. Every cDNA molecule bore a tag from a template-switch adaptor containing 12 random nucleotides. TCRdb recomputed calls from the 5' RACE reads with MiXCR, one row per CDR3 protein. Altogether roughly 640,000 distinct CDR3 sequences are present, approximately 30% being singletons, with the ten largest covering 15% to 18%. With 0 bases removed from V and 3 bases from J, the gap between germline ends came to 14 bases. This CDR3 is built from 16 residues. Germline CDR1 reads LGHNA; CDR2 reads YNFKEQ.

The sequenced sample consisted of blood. This TCR was sampled from a woman older than 75 in good health. The rearrangement joins TRBV4-2 to TRBJ1-2, with D unresolved. CDR3 bases: TGTGCCAGCAGCCAAGATAGGAACTCCCCGTACTATGGCTACACCTTC. It translates to CASSQDRNSPYYGYTF.